This TCR beta chain was sequenced for a study of blood T cell repertoires in COVID-19. Original data processing: Reference gene primer amplification gave nucleated cell count estimates. Clones were read by immunoSEQ multiplex PCR, and TCRdb kept only the in-frame ones, dropping some. V and J calls plus clone size are reproduced from that table; the DNA served to infer D and trimming. This sample has almost 500,000 clones, with about 88% found just once. In germline, CDR1 is ENHRY, CDR2 SYGVKD. The CDR3 has 15 amino acids. V shed 5 bases, J shed 0 bases, and the junction held 4 bases outside the gene matches. This clone has only one observation. Which cohort a participant joined came from the clinical history participants gave. Cohort 3 recovered donors had two negative PCRs, clearance, or symptom resolution.

Sequenced: PBMCs or T cells enriched from blood (not recorded which). The chain couples TRBV10-3 to TRBJ2-3; 8 bases are shared with TRBD2. This TCR came from a woman aged 55-70 years who had recovered from COVID-19. Here the CDR3 reads CAISSSGSSTDTQYF. The CDR3, as DNA: TGTGCCATCAGTTCTAGCGGGTCAAGCACAGATACGCAGTATTTT.